Sequencing of this T cell receptor (beta chain) was carried out in a study of T-cell reconstitution after alpha-beta-depleted transplantation in children. Study results and limitations: Newly produced T cells mostly accounted for T-cell counts and diversity one year post-transplant. Surviving recipient T cells and thymic progenitors accounted for the high day-60 TCRbeta diversity observed in some patients. Several hundred expanded graft clones reportedly were the source of alpha-beta T cells about two months after transplant.

The germline V gene has CDR1 SGHTA and CDR2 FQGNSA. The CDR3 contains 12 residues. As it was prepared, the TCRbeta library received unique molecular identifiers. TCRdb redid the calling of the PCR reads with MiXCR, one entry per CDR3 protein. The sample holds around 700,000 distinct CDR3 sequences, less than 15% seen once. There are many counts of this clonotype. No antigen is known for it. Its ends do not fully match the called genes, so a read error is possible. V gene TRBV7-2 combines with J gene TRBJ2-7; D is uncertain. This clonotype was sampled from a girl aged 2 to 10 with congenital amegakaryocytic thrombocytopenia, due to receive a stem cell transplant. The source material was PBMCs, sampled before TCRalphabeta/CD19-depleted stem cell transplant. This CDR3 reads CASSARPAVRSF. CDR3 nucleotide sequence: TGTGCCAGCAGCGCCCGCCCGGCCGTTAGAAGCTTC.